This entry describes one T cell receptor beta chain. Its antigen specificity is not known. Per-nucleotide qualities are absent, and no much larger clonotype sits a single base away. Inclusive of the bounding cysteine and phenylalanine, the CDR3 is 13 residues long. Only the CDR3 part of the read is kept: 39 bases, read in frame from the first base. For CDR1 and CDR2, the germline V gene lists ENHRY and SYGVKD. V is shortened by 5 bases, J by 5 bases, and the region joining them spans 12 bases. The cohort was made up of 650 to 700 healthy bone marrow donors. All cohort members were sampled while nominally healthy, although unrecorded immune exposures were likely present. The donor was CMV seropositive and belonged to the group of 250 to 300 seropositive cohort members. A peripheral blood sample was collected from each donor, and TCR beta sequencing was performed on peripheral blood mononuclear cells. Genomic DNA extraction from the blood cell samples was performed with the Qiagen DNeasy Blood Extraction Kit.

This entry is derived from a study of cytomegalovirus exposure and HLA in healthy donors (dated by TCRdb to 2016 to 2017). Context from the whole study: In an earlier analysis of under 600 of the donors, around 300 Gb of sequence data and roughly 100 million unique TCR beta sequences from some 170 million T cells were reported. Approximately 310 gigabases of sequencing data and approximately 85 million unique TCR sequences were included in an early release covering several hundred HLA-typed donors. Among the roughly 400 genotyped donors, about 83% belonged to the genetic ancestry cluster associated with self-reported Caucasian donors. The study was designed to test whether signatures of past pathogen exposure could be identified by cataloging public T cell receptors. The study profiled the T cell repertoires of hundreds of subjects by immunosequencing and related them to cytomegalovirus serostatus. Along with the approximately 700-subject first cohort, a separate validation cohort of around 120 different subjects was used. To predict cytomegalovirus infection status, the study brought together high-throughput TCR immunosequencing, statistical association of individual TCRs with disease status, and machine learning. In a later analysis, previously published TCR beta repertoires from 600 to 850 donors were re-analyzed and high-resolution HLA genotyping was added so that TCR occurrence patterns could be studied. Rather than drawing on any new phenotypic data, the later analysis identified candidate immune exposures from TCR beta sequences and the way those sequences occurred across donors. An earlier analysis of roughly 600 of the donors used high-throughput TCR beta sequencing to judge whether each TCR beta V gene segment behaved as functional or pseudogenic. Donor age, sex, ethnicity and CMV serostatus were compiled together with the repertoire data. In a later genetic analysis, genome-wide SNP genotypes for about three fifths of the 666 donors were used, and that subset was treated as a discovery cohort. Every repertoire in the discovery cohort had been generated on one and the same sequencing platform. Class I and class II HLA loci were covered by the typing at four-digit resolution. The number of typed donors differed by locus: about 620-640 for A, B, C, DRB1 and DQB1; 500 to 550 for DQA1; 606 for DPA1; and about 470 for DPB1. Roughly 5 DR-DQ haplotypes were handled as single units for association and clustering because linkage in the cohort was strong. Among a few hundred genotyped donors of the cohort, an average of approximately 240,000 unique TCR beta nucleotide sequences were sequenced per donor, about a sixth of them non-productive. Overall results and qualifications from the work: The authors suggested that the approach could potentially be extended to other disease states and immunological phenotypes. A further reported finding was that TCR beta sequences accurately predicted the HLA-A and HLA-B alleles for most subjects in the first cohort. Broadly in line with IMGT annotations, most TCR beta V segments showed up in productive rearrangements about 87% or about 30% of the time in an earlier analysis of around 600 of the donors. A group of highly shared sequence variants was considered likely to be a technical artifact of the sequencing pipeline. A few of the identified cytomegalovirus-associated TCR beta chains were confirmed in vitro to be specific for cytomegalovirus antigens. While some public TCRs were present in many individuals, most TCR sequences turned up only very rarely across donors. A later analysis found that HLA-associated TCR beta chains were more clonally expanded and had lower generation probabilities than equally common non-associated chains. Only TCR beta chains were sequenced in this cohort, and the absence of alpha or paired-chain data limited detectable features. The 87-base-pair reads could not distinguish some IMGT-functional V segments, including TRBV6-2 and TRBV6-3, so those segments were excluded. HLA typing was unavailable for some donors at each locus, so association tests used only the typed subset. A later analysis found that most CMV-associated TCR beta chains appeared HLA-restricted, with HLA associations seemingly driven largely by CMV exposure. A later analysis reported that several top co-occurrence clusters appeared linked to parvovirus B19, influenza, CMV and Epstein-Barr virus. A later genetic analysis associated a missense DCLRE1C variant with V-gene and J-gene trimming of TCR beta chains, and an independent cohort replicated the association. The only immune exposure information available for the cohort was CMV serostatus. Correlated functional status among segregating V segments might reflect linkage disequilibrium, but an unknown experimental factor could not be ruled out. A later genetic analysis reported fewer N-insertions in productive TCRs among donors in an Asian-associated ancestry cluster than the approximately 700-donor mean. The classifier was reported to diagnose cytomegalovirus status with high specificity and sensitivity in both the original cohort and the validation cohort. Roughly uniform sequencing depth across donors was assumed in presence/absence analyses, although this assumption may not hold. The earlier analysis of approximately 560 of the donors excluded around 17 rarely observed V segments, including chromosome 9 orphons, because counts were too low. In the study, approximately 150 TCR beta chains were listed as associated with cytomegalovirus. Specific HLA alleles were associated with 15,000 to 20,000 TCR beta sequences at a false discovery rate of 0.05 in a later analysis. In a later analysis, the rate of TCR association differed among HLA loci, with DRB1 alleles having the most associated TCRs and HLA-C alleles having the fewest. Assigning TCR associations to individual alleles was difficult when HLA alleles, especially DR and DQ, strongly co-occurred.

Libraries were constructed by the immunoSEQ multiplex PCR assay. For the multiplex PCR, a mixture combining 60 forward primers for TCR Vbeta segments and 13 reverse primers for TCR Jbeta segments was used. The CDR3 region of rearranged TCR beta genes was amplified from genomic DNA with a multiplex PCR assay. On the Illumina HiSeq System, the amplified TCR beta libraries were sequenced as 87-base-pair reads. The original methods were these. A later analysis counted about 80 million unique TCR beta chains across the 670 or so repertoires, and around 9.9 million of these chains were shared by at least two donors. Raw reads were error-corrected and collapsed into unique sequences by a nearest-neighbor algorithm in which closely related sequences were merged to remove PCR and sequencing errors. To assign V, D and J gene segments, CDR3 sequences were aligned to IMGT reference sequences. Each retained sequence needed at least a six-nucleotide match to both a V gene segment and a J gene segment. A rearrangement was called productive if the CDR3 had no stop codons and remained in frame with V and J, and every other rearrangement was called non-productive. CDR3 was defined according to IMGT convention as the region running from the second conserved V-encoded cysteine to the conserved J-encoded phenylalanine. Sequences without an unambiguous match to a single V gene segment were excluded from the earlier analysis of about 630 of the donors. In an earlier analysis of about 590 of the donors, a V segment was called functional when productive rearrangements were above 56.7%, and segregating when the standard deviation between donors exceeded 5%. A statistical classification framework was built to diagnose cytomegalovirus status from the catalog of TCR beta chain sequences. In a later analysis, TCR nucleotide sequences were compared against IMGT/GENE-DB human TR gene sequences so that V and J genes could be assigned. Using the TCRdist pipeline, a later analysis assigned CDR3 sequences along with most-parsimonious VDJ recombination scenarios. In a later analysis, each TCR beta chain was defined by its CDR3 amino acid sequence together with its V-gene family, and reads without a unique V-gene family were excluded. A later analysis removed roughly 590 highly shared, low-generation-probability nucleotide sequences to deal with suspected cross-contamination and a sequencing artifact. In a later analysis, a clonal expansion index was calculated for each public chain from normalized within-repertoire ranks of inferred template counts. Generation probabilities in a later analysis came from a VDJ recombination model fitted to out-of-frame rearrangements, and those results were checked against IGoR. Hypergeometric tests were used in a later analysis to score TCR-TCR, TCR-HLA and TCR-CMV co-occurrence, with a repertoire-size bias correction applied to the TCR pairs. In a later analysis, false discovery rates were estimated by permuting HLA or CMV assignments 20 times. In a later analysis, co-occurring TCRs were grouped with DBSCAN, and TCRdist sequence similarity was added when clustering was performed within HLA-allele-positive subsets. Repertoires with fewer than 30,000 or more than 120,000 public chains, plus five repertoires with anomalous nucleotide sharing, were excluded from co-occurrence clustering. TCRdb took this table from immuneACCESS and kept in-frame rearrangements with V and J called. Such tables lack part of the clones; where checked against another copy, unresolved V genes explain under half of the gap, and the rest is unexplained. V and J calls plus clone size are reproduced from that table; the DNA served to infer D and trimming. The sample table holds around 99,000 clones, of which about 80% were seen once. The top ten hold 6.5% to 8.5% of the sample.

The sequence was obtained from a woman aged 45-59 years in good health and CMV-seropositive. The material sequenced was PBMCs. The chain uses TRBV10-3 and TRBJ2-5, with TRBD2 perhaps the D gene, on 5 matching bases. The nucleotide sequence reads TGTGCCATCAGTCCGGGAAACGGCGAGACCCAGTACTTC. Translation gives CAISPGNGETQYF.